One and the same sample provided the 3 T cell receptor beta chains below, sequenced in a study of T cells after yellow fever vaccination. TCRdb reanalysed the 5' RACE reads using MiXCR and keeps one entry per CDR3 protein. The repertoire has 200,000 to 300,000 distinct CDR3 sequences, around 6.7% of them found once; the top ten carry about 0.95%. The input for sequencing was CD4+ T cells sorted from PBMCs, taken on the day of the yellow fever booster vaccination. The origin of the receptors is a man aged 25-40 years who received the YFV17D yellow fever vaccine.

The V call is TRBV20-1, the J call TRBJ2-3; 7 bases are a match to TRBD1. V lost 5 bases and J lost 2; bases outside the gene matches: 10. CDR3 length: 15 amino acids. Germline values: CDR1 DFQATT, CDR2 SNEGSKA (reference sequence). CDR3 nucleotide sequence: TGCAGTGCTCTCACCCCGACAGGGATCACAGATACGCAGTATTTT. Amino acid sequence: CSALTPTGITDTQYF.

The rearrangement links TRBV2 to TRBJ2-7, with 8 bases aligning to TRBD2. CDR1 SNHLY and CDR2 FYNNEI come from the germline V gene. The CDR3 runs to 17 residues. Trimming cost V 3 bases and J 4 bases; bases outside gene matches: 14. CDR3 protein: CASSERPPAGAAYEQYF. The CDR3 DNA follows: TGTGCCAGCAGTGAGAGGCCCCCAGCGGGAGCTGCTTACGAGCAGTACTTC.

This clonotype was seen repeatedly, ten times or more. The chain employs TRBV12-3 or TRBV12-4 and TRBJ2-3, with a tentative D call TRBD2 (6 bases). This CDR3 comprises 15 residues. Trimming removed 3 bases at V and 4 bases at J, with 14 bases between. CDR3 DNA: TGTGCCAGCAGTTTCTCGACTCCGGGGGCAGATACGCAGTATTTT. Translating gives CASSFSTPGADTQYF.